The sequence of this TCR beta chain was determined in a study of T-cell memory formation after mild COVID-19 (dated by TCRdb to 2020 to 2022). Describing the broader study: TCR sequence clusters from the two donors were largely donor specific. In a couple of donors, T-cell clones that expanded and contracted after mild COVID-19 were followed by sequencing TCRalpha and TCRbeta repertoires longitudinally. The cohort was made up of two young adult volunteers, one female and one male, who were previously healthy. What the study reported, not specific to this receptor: Clones that contracted from day 15 to 85 showed balanced CD4/CD8 phenotypes, whereas a second wave of clones that expanded from day 15 to 37 leaned towards CD4+. Only two mild cases were covered in the study, and larger cohorts including severe cases with pre-infection samples were considered necessary. Contracting CD4+ clones turned up mainly in the CM and EM memory subsets, whereas EMRA was where CD8+ clones were enriched. The second-wave clones that peaked on day 37 were not confirmed to be SARS-CoV-2 specific. Some responding clones were detected in pre-infection memory, suggesting pre-existing cross-reactive memory T cells joined the SARS-CoV-2 response.

Remarks on this clonotype: Its target antigen remains unknown. Per-base qualities were not stored, and no clone one base away is much larger.

CDR1 and CDR2 were assigned from the germline V gene (reference sequence) as SEHNR and FQNEAQ. Trimming takes 5 bases off V and 0 bases off J; junction bases not matched to a gene: 15. From its cysteine to its phenylalanine, the CDR3 spans 18 amino acids. Just CDR3 DNA is preserved here, 54 bases in frame from base 1. This sample was sequenced with an Illumina NovaSeq 6000. TCRalpha and TCRbeta cDNA libraries were constructed by 5'RACE with constant-segment primers, with sample barcodes and unique molecular identifiers being introduced. Trizol reagent was used to extract RNA from every sample. Amplification of the libraries took two PCR steps, and the second step added a second sample barcode plus Illumina TruSeq adapters. Sequencing of the libraries was done on an Illumina NovaSeq, producing 2 x 150 bp paired-end reads. The paper's processing steps were these. With migec v1.2.7, reads were demultiplexed and then collapsed into UMI-guided consensus sequences. Using mixcr v2.1.11, UMI consensuses were aligned to TRA and TRB V and J templates and then assembled into clonotypes. Clonotypes were classified as expanded or contracted when called significant by both edgeR and NoisET, with noise models trained on biological replicates. For edgeR calls, a false discovery rate-adjusted p below 0.01 and a log2 fold-change threshold of 1 were applied. As an exploratory analysis of dynamics, PCA with hierarchical clustering was applied to max-normalized trajectories of the 1000 most abundant clonotypes. The CD4 or CD8 phenotype of responding clones was assigned using the separately sequenced CD4+ and CD8+ repertoires. Starting from the raw public reads, TCRdb applied fastp trimming at Q25, assembled clones with MiXCR and retained in-frame beta chains. Each CDR3 protein appears once, grouped with its most common genes and DNA. The V and J calls and clone size come from TCRdb's table, not from the authors' own analysis. Within this sample are under 400,000 distinct CDR3 sequences, with about 21% of them counted one time only. Around 13% of the sample rests with the top ten.

Ficoll-Paque density gradient centrifugation was used to isolate PBMCs. The sequencing input was PBMCs or a T cell subset sorted from them (not recorded which). The V gene is TRBV7-9 and the J gene is TRBJ2-7; 8 bases in between match TRBD2. The clonotype comes from an adult woman who had mild COVID-19 (a few samples of this study predate the infection). The sample titles of this study are shuffled in the database, so cell type and time point are left out; the donor was told from shared clones. This receptor has the CDR3 CASSLFESGRRSSYEQYF. DNA sequence: TGTGCCAGCAGCCTTTTCGAGAGCGGGAGAAGGAGCTCCTACGAGCAGTACTTC.